This TCR beta chain was found in a study of blood T cell repertoires in COVID-19. Study background: Whether acute or convalescent, the COVID-19 samples came from the United States, Italy and Spain.

Source study methods: Reference gene primer amplification gave nucleated cell count estimates. Measured with immunoSEQ multiplex PCR; TCRdb has only the in-frame clones, and not every one. V and J calls plus clone size are reproduced from that table; the DNA served to infer D and trimming. The sample yields some 70,000 clones, 75% to 90% seen once. This CDR3 comprises 19 residues. Sequenced: peripheral blood. V usage is TRBV12-2 and J usage is TRBJ1-4; TRBD1, the D gene given by the table, was not confirmed from the DNA. TRBV12-2 is deemed a pseudogene. The TCR originated in a man in his 60s with acute or convalescent COVID-19. The CDR3 DNA sequence: TGTGCAAGTCGCTTAGGGAGGACAGGGCCGAACCCAACTAATGAAAAACTGTTTTTT. Translating gives CASRLGRTGPNPTNEKLFF.